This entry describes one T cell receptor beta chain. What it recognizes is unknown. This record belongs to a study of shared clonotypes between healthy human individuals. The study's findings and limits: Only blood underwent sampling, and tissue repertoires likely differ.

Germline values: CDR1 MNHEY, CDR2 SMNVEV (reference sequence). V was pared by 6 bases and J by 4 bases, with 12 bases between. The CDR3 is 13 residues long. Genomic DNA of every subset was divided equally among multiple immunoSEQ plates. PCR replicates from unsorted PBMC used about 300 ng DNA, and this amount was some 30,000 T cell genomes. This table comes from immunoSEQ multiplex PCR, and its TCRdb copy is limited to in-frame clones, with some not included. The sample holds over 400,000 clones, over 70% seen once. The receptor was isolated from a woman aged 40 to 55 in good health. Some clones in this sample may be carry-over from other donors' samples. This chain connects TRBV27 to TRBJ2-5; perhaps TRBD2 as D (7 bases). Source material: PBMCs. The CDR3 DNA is TGTGCCAGCAGGGGCGGGGGCCGAGAGACCCAGTACTTC. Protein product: CASRGGGRETQYF.